This entry is about one T cell receptor (beta chain). Its matching antigen is unknown. These data belong to a study of cytomegalovirus exposure and HLA in healthy donors. Study outcomes and limitations: The study carried out a later analysis of TCR beta sequences. It associated some 17,000 of them with specific HLA alleles at a false discovery rate of 0.05.

This CDR3 spans 13 amino acids. Germline values: CDR1 SQVTM, CDR2 ANQGSEA. With 4 bases removed from V and 4 bases from J, the gap between germline ends came to 11 bases. In the PCR, 60 Vbeta and 13 Jbeta primers were used. The assay was immunoSEQ multiplex PCR, and TCRdb's table has in-frame clones only and misses some. The data contain some 180,000 clones, 77% of them seen just once; the ten biggest clones take up roughly 1.5%. V is TRBV29-1 and J is TRBJ1-5; no clear D. The source material was PBMCs. The TCR was taken from a young man in good health and CMV-seronegative. The CDR3: CSVGERVNQPQHF. CDR3 nucleotide sequence: TGCAGCGTTGGCGAGAGGGTTAATCAGCCCCAGCATTTT.